Presented here are 28 T cell receptor beta chains from one specimen sequenced in a study of T cells of healthy individuals. Each CDR3 protein is one row after TCRdb ran MiXCR on the 5' RACE reads. In the table there are 45,000 to 60,000 distinct CDR3 sequences, around 15% of which are singletons. The receptors stem from a human donor in good health.

This clonotype was seen ten or more times. The chain employs TRBV20-1 and TRBJ2-7, with 7 bases that match TRBD1. The V gene end was trimmed by 4 bases and the J gene end by 7 bases; junction bases not matched to a gene: 13. This CDR3 has 14 residues. Germline V gene data show CDR1 as DFQATT and CDR2 as SNEGSKA (reference sequence). As DNA, the CDR3 is TGCAGTGCTAACTCCGGGACAGCGCTGATGGAGCAGTACTTC. This gives the protein CSANSGTALMEQYF.

This clonotype was detected ten times or more. This chain links TRBV30 with TRBJ1-5, with 7 bases matching TRBD1. J gave up 0 bases and V 4 bases, and 6 bases lay outside the gene matches. Germline-derived CDR1 and CDR2 are GTSNPN and SVGIG (reference sequence). The CDR3 spans 15 residues. This CDR3 reads CAWNRGPTSNQPQHF. CDR3 coding DNA: TGTGCCTGGAACAGGGGACCTACTAGCAATCAGCCCCAGCATTTT.

This clonotype showed up many times. This chain joins TRBV4-1 and TRBJ2-5; a possible D gene is TRBD1 (6 bases). The V and J ends lost 1 base and 3 bases respectively, with 9 bases between them. Germline loops: CDR1 MGHRA, CDR2 YSYEKL. The CDR3 runs to 14 residues. The CDR3 DNA follows: TGCGCCAGCAGCCAAGTGTGGACAGAAGAGACCCAGTACTTC. It is translated as CASSQVWTEETQYF.

This clonotype was seen a handful of times. The rearrangement uses TRBV20-1 and TRBJ2-1; 8 bases agree with TRBD2. CDR1 is DFQATT and CDR2 is SNEGSKA in the germline V gene (reference sequence). Unmatched junction bases numbered 2, after V lost 3 bases and J lost 4 bases. This CDR3 has 13 amino acids. The CDR3 is CSARASGYNEQFF. Written as DNA, the CDR3 is TGCAGTGCTAGGGCTAGCGGGTACAATGAGCAGTTCTTC.

This clonotype was seen a handful of times. The chain couples TRBV7-2 to TRBJ2-3; D is perhaps TRBD2 (5 bases). This CDR3 region has 13 residues. Germline CDR1 reads SGHTA; CDR2 reads FQGNSA. Trimming removed 6 bases from V and 3 bases from J, with 10 bases in between. The CDR3 DNA follows: TGTGCCAGCAGGTATACGGGGACAGATACGCAGTATTTT. Protein: CASRYTGTDTQYF.

This clonotype was seen more than once but under ten times. The chain is built from TRBV7-6 and TRBJ2-5; no firm D call. The germline V gene encodes CDR1 SGHVS and CDR2 FNYEAQ. The CDR3 has 13 amino acids. The V end lost 5 bases, the J end lost 4 bases, and 11 bases lay between the germline ends. This chain's CDR3 is CASSPRMGETQYF. CDR3 in DNA: TGTGCCAGCAGCCCCCGAATGGGAGAGACCCAGTACTTC.

The V gene is TRBV24-1, the J gene TRBJ2-3, with 10 bases lining up with TRBD1. This CDR3 has 16 residues. Trimming cost V 3 bases and J 7 bases; bases outside gene matches: 9. CDR1 is KGHDR and CDR2 is SFDVKD in the germline V gene. The CDR3 loop reads CATSDPAGQGKNTQYF. In DNA form, the CDR3 reads TGTGCCACCAGTGATCCCGCGGGACAGGGGAAGAATACGCAGTATTTT.

In this sample, this clonotype turned up a few times. CDR3 region: CASSLRQGNTGELFF. Written as DNA, the CDR3 is TGTGCCAGCAGTCTTCGACAGGGGAACACCGGGGAGCTGTTTTTT. The rearrangement uses TRBV2 and TRBJ2-2; 7 bases are a match to TRBD1. This CDR3 spans 15 amino acids. In germline, CDR1 is SNHLY, CDR2 FYNNEI. Germline trimming cut 5 bases from V and 1 base from J; bases unmatched to any gene: 4.

The gene calls are TRBV7-9 and TRBJ2-6; D is unclear. In germline, CDR1 is SEHNR, CDR2 FQNEAQ (reference sequence). Trimming left V 2 bases short and J 2 bases short, with 10 bases between. The CDR3 has 16 residues. The CDR3 region is CASSLSYGAGANVLTF. CDR3 nucleotide sequence: TGTGCCAGCAGCTTAAGTTACGGTGCTGGGGCCAACGTCCTGACTTTC.

The CDR3 DNA sequence: TGTGCCAGCAGCTTGACAGGGACCCCCTACGAGCAGTACTTC. Translating it yields CASSLTGTPYEQYF. The rearrangement uses TRBV5-6 and TRBJ2-7; D is perhaps TRBD1 (6 bases). Per the germline V gene, CDR1 is SGHDT and CDR2 is YYEEEE. V dropped 1 base and J dropped 2 bases, with 10 bases sitting between them. This CDR3 is 14 amino acids long.

This clonotype was counted ten times or more. The V and J genes are TRBV7-2 and TRBJ2-3; D unresolved. The CDR3 spans 17 residues. Germline V gene sequence: CDR1 SGHTA, CDR2 FQGNSA. The V and J ends lost 1 base and 3 bases respectively, with 17 bases between them. CDR3 in DNA: TGTGCCAGCAGCTTAGTCGGCGGAAATCTGTTAACAGATACGCAGTATTTT. It codes for CASSLVGGNLLTDTQYF.

Only a few counts were recorded for this clonotype. V gene TRBV6-5 combines with J gene TRBJ1-2; 7 positions match TRBD1. Germline CDR1 is MNHEY and CDR2 is SVGAGI. The CDR3 runs to 14 residues. The V and J ends lost 2 bases and 4 bases, in that order; junction bases with no gene match: 4. The CDR3 region has the DNA TGTGCCAGCAGTTACCGAGGGGGCAGCTATGGCTACACCTTC. Translating it yields CASSYRGGSYGYTF.

The sample holds many counts of this clonotype. This chain uses TRBV7-2 with TRBJ1-6; TRBD1 might be the D (5 bases). Germline V gene lookup returns CDR1 SGHTA and CDR2 FQGNSA. The CDR3 has 15 amino acids. V dropped 1 base and J dropped 7 bases, with 11 bases sitting between them. CDR3 loop: CASSLGGVGNSPLHF. DNA of the CDR3: TGTGCCAGCAGCTTAGGGGGGGTTGGCAATTCACCCCTCCACTTT.

This clonotype was recorded a few times. The chain recombines TRBV9 with TRBJ2-3, with TRBD2 matching 8 bases. The junction had 10 bases not matched to a gene; V was cut back by 1 base and J by 6 bases. CDR3 size: 16 residues. Germline CDR1 reads SGDLS; CDR2 reads YYNGEE. CDR3 sequence: CASSVTTGGPGDTQYF. The CDR3 DNA reads as TGTGCCAGCAGCGTAACTACGGGAGGGCCTGGGGATACGCAGTATTTT.

The genes are TRBV6-2 or TRBV6-3 and TRBJ2-5, with a weak D call TRBD1 (6 bases). The length of the CDR3 is 14 residues. V shed 6 bases and J shed 6 bases, with 17 bases lying between them. CDR1 and CDR2 (germline): MNHEY, SVGEGT. The CDR3 protein is CASSPPGTQKTQYF. CDR3 coding DNA: TGTGCCAGCAGCCCACCGGGGACACAGAAGACCCAGTACTTC.

Many counts were recorded for this clonotype. The V gene is TRBV12-3 or TRBV12-4, the J gene TRBJ2-1; perhaps TRBD1 as D (5 bases). CDR3 length: 12 amino acids. The CDR3 sequence is CARGQGDGEQFF. For the CDR3, the DNA is TGTGCTCGTGGGCAGGGCGATGGGGAGCAGTTCTTC.

This clonotype was seen ten or more times. The CDR3 is CATRGGAWNGYTF. The CDR3 nucleotides read TGCGCCACCCGAGGGGGGGCTTGGAATGGCTACACCTTC. The J gene is TRBJ1-2, the V gene TRBV4-3; TRBD1 might be the D (6 bases). The germline CDR1 and CDR2 sequences are LGHNA and YSLEER. V was pared by 10 bases and J by 6 bases, with 18 bases between. This CDR3 comprises 13 residues.

The chain joins TRBV10-3 to TRBJ2-2; possible D gene TRBD1, 5 bases. V was trimmed by 4 bases and J by 3 bases, leaving 9 bases between them. The CDR3 extends over 14 amino acids. Germline CDR1 reads ENHRY; CDR2 reads SYGVKD. CDR3 protein: CAISVGRDTGELFF. The CDR3 DNA reads TGTGCCATCAGTGTCGGCAGGGACACCGGGGAGCTGTTTTTT.

This clonotype was counted many times. The CDR3 bases are TGTGCCAGCAGCGATGGGTCTAGAGGCCATGGTTTCTACGAGCAGTACTTC. It specifies CASSDGSRGHGFYEQYF. The rearrangement joins TRBV11-3 to TRBJ2-7; D remains unclear. The CDR3 contains 17 residues. Trimming shortened V by 5 bases and J by 3 bases, and 23 bases separated the two germline ends. Germline V lookup: CDR1 SGHNT, CDR2 YENEEA.

The chain uses TRBV3-1 and TRBJ2-7; D possibly corresponds to TRBD2 (5 bases). The CDR3 has 12 residues. Germline loops: CDR1 LGHDT, CDR2 YNNKEL (reference sequence). Trimming took off 4 bases at V and 6 bases at J, with 10 bases between the two ends. The CDR3 sequence: CASSPPAGEQYF. DNA of the CDR3: TGTGCCAGCAGCCCCCCGGCGGGCGAGCAGTACTTC.

This clonotype was counted ten times or more. The chain has TRBV20-1 and TRBJ2-5, with D unresolved. CDR1 DFQATT and CDR2 SNEGSKA come from the germline V gene (reference sequence). The CDR3 is 13 residues long. Trimming left V 3 bases short and J 5 bases short, with 13 bases between. The CDR3 nucleotides are TGCAGTGCTAGTATCGCGATCCTGGAGACCCAGTACTTC. It translates to CSASIAILETQYF.

This clonotype turned up a few times. The chain links TRBV20-1 to TRBJ2-3, with 7 bases lining up with TRBD2. V lost 5 bases, J lost 2 bases, and 7 bases stayed unmatched. The CDR3 has 14 residues. From germline, CDR1 is DFQATT and CDR2 SNEGSKA (reference sequence). The CDR3 region has the DNA TGCAGTGCTGATAGCGGGTACCCCACAGATACGCAGTATTTT. Protein sequence: CSADSGYPTDTQYF.

This clonotype was detected ten times or more. The rearrangement uses TRBV5-1 and TRBJ2-5, with TRBD2 matching 12 bases. Germline trimming cut 4 bases from V and 6 bases from J; bases unmatched to any gene: 10. The germline gives CDR1 SGHRS, CDR2 YFSETQ. The CDR3 covers 16 residues. CDR3 DNA: TGCGCCAGCAGCCTGAACTTACTAGCGGGGGGCCAGACCCAGTACTTC. Its translation: CASSLNLLAGGQTQYF. Together with reference TRBV5-1 and TRBJ2-5, the CDR3 gives the full variable domain: KAGVTQTPRYLIKTRGQQVTLSCSPISGHRSVSWYQQTPGQGLQFLFEYFSETQRNKGNFPGRFSGRQFSNSRSEMNVSTLELGDSALYLCASSLNLLAGGQTQYFGPGTRLLVL.

Notes on this clonotype: It is likely a read error, because the conserved phenylalanine at the end of the CDR3 is missing. V gene TRBV27 combines with J gene TRBJ2-5; possible D gene TRBD2, 5 bases. Germline CDR1 is MNHEY and CDR2 is SMNVEV (reference sequence). V was cut by 5 bases and J by 1 base, with 17 bases left in between. There are 16 residues in the CDR3. CDR3 nucleotide sequence: TGTGCCAGCAGTCCCTTACGGACGGGGAGCCAAGAGACCCAGTACTTG. Its translation is CASSPLRTGSQETQYL.

J is TRBJ2-2 and V is TRBV24-1; 10 bases are shared with TRBD2. Germline V gene data show CDR1 as KGHDR and CDR2 as SFDVKD. This CDR3 contains 14 residues. Germline trimming cut 7 bases from V and 6 bases from J; bases unmatched to any gene: 4. CDR3 amino acids: CATSSLAGAGELFF. CDR3 coding DNA: TGTGCCACCAGCTCGCTAGCGGGAGCCGGGGAGCTGTTTTTT.

The chain has TRBV9 and TRBJ2-3, with D hard to call. CDR1 is SGDLS and CDR2 is YYNGEE in the germline V gene. The CDR3 consists of 14 residues. V lost 3 bases and J 2 bases, leaving 10 bases between the germline ends. The CDR3 region has the DNA TGTGCCAGCAGCGGGACGGTGATCACAGATACGCAGTATTTT. The encoded protein is CASSGTVITDTQYF.

CDR3 DNA sequence: TGCGCCAGCAGCCAAGGGATCCGACAGTCACCCCTCCACTTT. Translating it yields CASSQGIRQSPLHF. The chain joins TRBV4-3 to TRBJ1-6, with D perhaps matching TRBD1 (5 bases). V was shortened by 1 base and J by 10 bases, with 11 bases between the two germline ends. Germline-derived CDR1 and CDR2 are LGHNA and YSLEER. CDR3 length: 14 amino acids.

This chain links TRBV29-1 with TRBJ1-2; no firm D call. The germline V gene encodes CDR1 SQVTM and CDR2 ANQGSEA. The CDR3 is 13 residues long. V dropped 2 bases and J dropped 5 bases, with 12 bases sitting between them. CDR3 bases: TGCAGCGTTGAACCCGAGGAGCGTTATGGCTACACCTTC. Translated: CSVEPEERYGYTF.